Below, 26 T cell receptor beta chains from the same sample are listed, as sequenced in a study of T cell responses to AZD1222 COVID-19 vaccine. Method: immunoSEQ multiplex PCR; TCRdb's copy keeps in-frame clones and lacks some. Among roughly 67,000 clones listed, 88% were seen once. The sequencing used peripheral blood, collected on day 0 of AZD1222 vaccination. These receptors were collected from an adult in good health.

The CDR3 bases are TGTGCCACCAGCAGAAAAGGGGCCGAGTCACCCCTCCACTTT. This gives the protein CATSRKGAESPLHF. The chain has TRBV15 and TRBJ1-6, with a tentative D call TRBD1 (5 bases). The CDR3 has 14 amino acids. Per the germline V gene, CDR1 is LNHNV and CDR2 is YYDKDF (reference sequence). Between the trimmed V and J ends, which lost 2 bases and 10 bases, there was a span of 12 bases.

The chain's CDR3 is CASSPGWGETDTQYF. CDR3 nucleotide sequence: TGTGCCAGCAGCCCGGGGTGGGGGGAGACAGATACGCAGTATTTT. The chain is built from TRBV9 and TRBJ2-3, with TRBD2 as a possible D gene (6 bases). Germline CDR1 and CDR2: SGDLS and YYNGEE. The CDR3 is made up of 15 amino acids. Trimming shortened V by 4 bases and J by 3 bases, and 15 bases separated the two germline ends.

The chain uses TRBV27 and TRBJ1-2; D unclear. V shed 0 bases and J shed 3 bases, with 5 bases lying between them. This CDR3 region has 13 residues. Germline CDR1 is MNHEY and CDR2 is SMNVEV (reference sequence). The CDR3 region is CASSLSRYYGYTF. CDR3 sequence (DNA): TGTGCCAGCAGTTTATCCAGGTACTATGGCTACACCTTC.

The rearrangement uses TRBV5-4 and TRBJ2-5; the match to TRBD2 covers 10 bases. This CDR3 has 15 residues. V was clipped by 1 base and J by 5 bases; unmatched bases: 5. Germline V lookup: CDR1 SGHNT, CDR2 YYREEE (reference sequence). The CDR3 loop is CASSLRTSGGETQYF. For the CDR3, the DNA is TGTGCCAGCAGCTTGAGGACTAGCGGTGGGGAGACCCAGTACTTC.

This clone was recorded once. The chain couples TRBV4-1 to TRBJ2-1; D uncertain. V was trimmed by 3 bases and J by 7 bases, leaving 4 bases between them. This CDR3 contains 11 residues. The V gene's germline CDR1 is MGHRA and CDR2 YSYEKL. DNA for the CDR3: TGCGCCAGCAGCCAGGGTAATGAGCAGTTCTTC. Its protein is CASSQGNEQFF.

This clone was found once. The V and J genes are TRBV19 and TRBJ2-2, with D unresolved. CDR1 LNHDA and CDR2 SQIVND come from the germline V gene (reference sequence). The CDR3 contains 13 residues. Trimming removed 5 bases from V and 0 bases from J, with 4 bases in between. As DNA, the CDR3 is TGTGCCAGTAGTGACGCGAACACCGGGGAGCTGTTTTTT. It is translated as CASSDANTGELFF.

The V call is TRBV2, the J call TRBJ2-7; 7 bases map to TRBD1. This CDR3 is 13 amino acids long. V lost 7 bases and J lost 5; bases outside the gene matches: 8. The germline V gene encodes CDR1 SNHLY and CDR2 FYNNEI. The CDR3 DNA sequence: TGTGCCAGCATGAGGGTAGGGGGCAACGAGCAGTACTTC. The encoded protein is CASMRVGGNEQYF.

This rearrangement joins TRBV18 to TRBJ1-1; D uncertain. V was cut by 2 bases and J by 5 bases, with 3 bases left in between. The CDR3 is made up of 11 amino acids. Germline CDR1 reads KGHSH; CDR2 reads LQKENI. The CDR3 reads CASSPGTEAFF. The DNA of the CDR3 is TGTGCCAGCTCACCAGGGACTGAAGCTTTCTTT. Supplemented by reference TRBV18 and TRBJ1-1, the full variable domain reads NAGVMQNPRHLVRRRGQEARLRCSPMKGHSHVYWYRQLPEEGLKFMVYLQKENIIDESGMPKERFSAEFPKEGPSILRIQQVVRGDSAAYFCASSPGTEAFFGQGTRLTVV.

This chain links TRBV27 with TRBJ2-7, with D possibly being TRBD1 (6 bases). The CDR3 loop spans 13 amino acids. Trimming took off 6 bases at V and 0 bases at J, with 9 bases between the two ends. Germline lookup yields CDR1 MNHEY and CDR2 SMNVEV (reference sequence). The CDR3 DNA follows: TGTGCCAGCAGCAGGGACATCTCCTACGAGCAGTACTTC. Encoded protein: CASSRDISYEQYF.

The chain joins TRBV27 to TRBJ2-7; 9 bases agree with TRBD2. Germline V gene data show CDR1 as MNHEY and CDR2 as SMNVEV (reference sequence). The CDR3 has 14 residues. V lost 4 bases and J lost 3; bases outside the gene matches: 4. The CDR3 DNA reads as TGTGCCAGCAGTTCGAGCGGGAGGCACTACGAGCAGTACTTC. It encodes CASSSSGRHYEQYF.

The CDR3 coding sequence is TGTGCCAGCAGCCAAGGGTCCGGGACAGCCAACACTGAAGCTTTCTTT. This gives the protein CASSQGSGTANTEAFF. The gene calls are TRBV4-2 and TRBJ1-1; the match to TRBD1 covers 7 bases. The germline V gene encodes CDR1 LGHNA and CDR2 YNFKEQ. This CDR3 is 16 amino acids long. V lost 1 base, J lost 2 bases, and 7 bases stayed unmatched.

The chain links TRBV7-6 to TRBJ2-3, with D possibly being TRBD1 (5 bases). The CDR3 covers 15 residues. Germline-derived CDR1 and CDR2 are SGHVS and FNYEAQ. Deletions cut 1 base from V and 0 bases from J, with 8 bases between. Written as DNA, the CDR3 is TGTGCCAGCAGCTTAGTCTCAGGGAGCACAGATACGCAGTATTTT. Translated, it gives CASSLVSGSTDTQYF.

V gene TRBV28 combines with J gene TRBJ1-5; D call uncertain. Trimming pared 1 base from V and 2 bases from J, leaving 12 bases between. This CDR3 comprises 16 residues. CDR1 and CDR2 from the germline V gene are MDHEN and SYDVKM. CDR3 in amino acids: CASSLLADFGNQPQHF. In DNA, the CDR3 is TGTGCCAGCAGTTTATTAGCGGATTTCGGCAATCAGCCCCAGCATTTT.

Here the CDR3 DNA reads TGTGCCAGCAGCTCGCGACTAGCGGAAACCTACGAGCAGTACTTC. Amino acid sequence: CASSSRLAETYEQYF. The gene calls are TRBV7-8 and TRBJ2-7; 9 nucleotides align to TRBD2. Per the germline V gene, CDR1 is SGHVS and CDR2 is FQNEAQ. The V segment lost 4 bases and the J segment 2 bases; nucleotides outside the gene matches: 6. The CDR3 is 15 amino acids.

This chain uses TRBV4-3 with TRBJ2-3, with 11 bases that match TRBD2. The germline gives CDR1 LGHNA, CDR2 YSLEER. The CDR3 runs 18 residues. V dropped 0 bases and J dropped 7; count of bases not matched to a gene: 12. The CDR3 bases are TGCGCCAGCAGCCAAGATCCCTCTGGTAGCGGGGGGGCGCATACGCAGTATTTT. This codes for CASSQDPSGSGGAHTQYF.

The CDR3 DNA reads TGTGCCTCATCCTTTCAGAGCTCCTACAATGAGCAGTTCTTC. Translation gives CASSFQSSYNEQFF. The chain joins TRBV30 to TRBJ2-1; D is unresolved. The CDR3 contains 14 residues. With 7 bases removed from V and 0 bases from J, the gap between germline ends came to 13 bases. Germline V CDR1 and CDR2: GTSNPN, SVGIG (reference sequence).

The rearrangement uses TRBV5-1 and TRBJ2-7; 10 bases match TRBD1. The CDR3 runs to 15 residues. With V trimmed by 3 bases and J by 0 bases, 3 bases remained unmatched. CDR1 SGHRS and CDR2 YFSETQ come from the germline V gene. CDR3 residues: CASSSRTGGSYEQYF. The CDR3 bases are TGCGCCAGCAGCTCTAGGACAGGGGGCTCCTACGAGCAGTACTTC.

This rearrangement joins TRBV6-2 or TRBV6-3 to TRBJ2-1, with D perhaps matching TRBD1 or TRBD2 (5 bases each). With 0 bases removed from V and 14 bases from J, the gap between germline ends came to 14 bases. The germline gives CDR1 MNHEY, CDR2 SVGEGT. The CDR3 length is 13 residues. DNA of the CDR3: TGTGCCAGCAGTTACTCTTGGGACCGGTTTAAGTTCTTC. This encodes CASSYSWDRFKFF.

CDR3 DNA sequence: TGTGCAAGTCGCTCACGGACAGGAGTAGAGTACAATGAGCAGTTCTTC. Translating it yields CASRSRTGVEYNEQFF. The chain is built from TRBV12-2 and TRBJ2-1; the table names TRBD1, a call not compared with the DNA. TRBV12-2 is described as a pseudogene. There are 16 residues in the CDR3.

V usage is TRBV7-7 and J usage is TRBJ2-5; 7 bases are shared with TRBD1. Trimming took 5 bases from V and 4 from J; bases not matched to a gene: 10. The CDR3 spans 15 residues. In germline, CDR1 is SSHAT, CDR2 FNYEAQ (reference sequence). The CDR3 DNA sequence: TGTGCCAGCAGCCCAAAGACACAGGGGAGAGAGACCCAGTACTTC. Amino acid sequence: CASSPKTQGRETQYF.

This sequence joins TRBV28 and TRBJ2-7; the D call may be TRBD1 or TRBD2 (6 bases each). V lost 1 base to trimming and J lost 7 bases, with 17 bases between them. CDR1 and CDR2 (germline): MDHEN, SYDVKM. The CDR3 spans 15 residues. The CDR3 coding sequence is TGTGCCAGCAGTTTATTGAGGGGGACCGCGGGGGAGCAGTACTTC. Protein: CASSLLRGTAGEQYF.

The V and J genes are TRBV19 and TRBJ2-4; D is possibly TRBD1 (6 bases). Germline V gives CDR1 LNHDA, CDR2 SQIVND (reference sequence). CDR3 length equals 11 residues. The ends were cut back, 4 bases at V and 11 bases at J, with 9 bases in the middle. The DNA of the CDR3 is TGTGCCAGTAGTACGAACAGGGTTCAGTACTTC. As protein: CASSTNRVQYF.

V usage is TRBV5-1 and J usage is TRBJ2-5; TRBD1 matches at 9 bases. With V trimmed by 4 bases and J by 4 bases, 5 bases remained unmatched. The CDR3 covers 14 residues. From germline, CDR1 is SGHRS and CDR2 YFSETQ. CDR3 DNA sequence: TGCGCCAGCAGCCCCGGGACAGGGTCAGAGACCCAGTACTTC. Translating it yields CASSPGTGSETQYF.

V usage is TRBV27 and J usage is TRBJ2-7; TRBD1 matches at 9 bases. The V and J ends lost 5 bases and 2 bases, in that order; junction bases with no gene match: 4. CDR3 length: 14 amino acids. Germline CDR1 and CDR2: MNHEY and SMNVEV (reference sequence). The DNA for the CDR3 is TGTGCCAGCAGTAACCGACAGGGGGCCTACGAGCAGTACTTC. Translating it yields CASSNRQGAYEQYF.

V and J are TRBV6-1 and TRBJ1-4; maybe TRBD1 (5 bases). From germline, CDR1 is MNHNS and CDR2 SASEGT. This CDR3 has 18 amino acids. Trimming cost V 0 bases and J 5 bases, with 19 bases left between them. CDR3 in amino acids: CASSEAVLKVGVNEKLFF. Here the CDR3 DNA reads TGTGCCAGCAGTGAAGCGGTCCTCAAGGTGGGGGTAAATGAAAAACTGTTTTTT.

The V gene is TRBV6-5, the J gene TRBJ1-1, with 8 bases aligning to TRBD1. Looked up from germline, CDR1 is MNHEY and CDR2 is SVGAGI. V lost 4 bases to trimming and J lost 10 bases; unmatched junction nucleotides: 2. The CDR3 is made up of 11 amino acids. CDR3 DNA sequence: TGTGCCAGCAGTTCCGACAGGGGAGCTTTCTTT. It specifies CASSSDRGAFF.